This T cell receptor beta chain was identified in a study of T cell responses to AZD1222 COVID-19 vaccine. The repertoire was sequenced with immunoSEQ multiplex PCR; TCRdb's copy has only in-frame clones and lacks some. The sample includes some 180,000 clones, under 95% of them seen just once. The germline gives CDR1 SGHAT, CDR2 FQNNGV. The ends lost 5 bases at V and 2 bases at J; junction bases unmatched: 10. This CDR3 spans 16 amino acids. Regarding the study as a whole: White British ancestry dominated among donors, who included more females, and clonal diversity was possibly underestimated.

A note on this clone: Its antigen is still unknown.

The receptor's source is an adult who received the AZD1222 COVID-19 vaccine. V gene TRBV11-2 combines with J gene TRBJ2-5; 8 positions agree with TRBD1. The sample here was peripheral blood, taken 28 days after the second AZD1222 dose. CDR3: CASSAQDRVGQETQYF. The CDR3 DNA reads TGTGCCAGCAGCGCCCAGGACAGGGTAGGGCAAGAGACCCAGTACTTC.